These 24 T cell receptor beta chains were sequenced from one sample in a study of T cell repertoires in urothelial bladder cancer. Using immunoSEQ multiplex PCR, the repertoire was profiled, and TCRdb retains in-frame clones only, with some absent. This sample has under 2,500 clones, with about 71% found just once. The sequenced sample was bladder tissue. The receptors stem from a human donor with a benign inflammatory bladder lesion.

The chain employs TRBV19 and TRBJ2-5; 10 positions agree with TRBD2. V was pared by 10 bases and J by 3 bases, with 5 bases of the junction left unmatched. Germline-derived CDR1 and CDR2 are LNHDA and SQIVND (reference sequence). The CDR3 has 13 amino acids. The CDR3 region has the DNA TGTGCCACCGCTAGCGGGAGAGAAGAGACCCAGTACTTC. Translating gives CATASGREETQYF.

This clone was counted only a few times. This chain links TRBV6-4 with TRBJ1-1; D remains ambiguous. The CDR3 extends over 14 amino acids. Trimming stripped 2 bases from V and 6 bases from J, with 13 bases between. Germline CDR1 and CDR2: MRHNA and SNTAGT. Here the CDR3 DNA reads TGTGCCAGCAGTGACCGCATAAGGAGGGCTGAAGCTTTCTTT. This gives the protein CASSDRIRRAEAFF.

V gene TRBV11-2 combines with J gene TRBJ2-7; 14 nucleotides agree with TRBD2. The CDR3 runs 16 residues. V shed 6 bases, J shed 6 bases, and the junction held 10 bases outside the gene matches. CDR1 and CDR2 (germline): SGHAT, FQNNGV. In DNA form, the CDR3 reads TGTGCCAGCAGTTATAACACGGGACTAGCGGGAGTCGAGCAGTACTTC. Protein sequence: CASSYNTGLAGVEQYF. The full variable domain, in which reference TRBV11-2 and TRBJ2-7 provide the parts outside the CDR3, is EAGVAQSPRYKIIEKRQSVAFWCNPISGHATLYWYQQILGQGPKLLIQFQNNGVVDDSQLPKDRFSAERLKGVDSTLKIQPAKLEDSAVYLCASSYNTGLAGVEQYFGPGTRLTVT.

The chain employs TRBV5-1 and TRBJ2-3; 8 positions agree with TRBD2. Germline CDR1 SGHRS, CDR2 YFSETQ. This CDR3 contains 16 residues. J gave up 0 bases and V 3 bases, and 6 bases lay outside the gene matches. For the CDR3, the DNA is TGCGCCAGCAGCTCCCCTAGCGGGCCTAGCACAGATACGCAGTATTTT. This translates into CASSSPSGPSTDTQYF.

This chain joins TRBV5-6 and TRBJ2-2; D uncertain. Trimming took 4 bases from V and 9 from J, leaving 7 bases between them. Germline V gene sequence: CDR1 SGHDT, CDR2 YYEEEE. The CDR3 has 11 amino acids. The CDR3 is CASSHARELFF. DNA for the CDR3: TGTGCCAGCAGCCACGCTCGGGAGCTGTTTTTT.

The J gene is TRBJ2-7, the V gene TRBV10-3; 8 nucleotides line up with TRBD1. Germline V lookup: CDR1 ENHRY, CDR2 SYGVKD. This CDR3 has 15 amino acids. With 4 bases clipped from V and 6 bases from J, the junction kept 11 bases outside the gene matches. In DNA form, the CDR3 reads TGTGCCATCAGTGTAGGACAGGGTAAAAGGTCCGAGCAGTACTTC. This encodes CAISVGQGKRSEQYF.

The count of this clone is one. The CDR3 region is CASSVGDRVGGYTF. CDR3 bases: TGTGCCAGCAGTGTCGGGGACAGGGTGGGCGGCTACACCTTC. V is TRBV6-5 and J is TRBJ1-2; the match to TRBD1 covers 9 bases. After removal of 5 bases from V and 8 bases from J, the junction contained 9 bases not matched to a gene. The germline V gene has CDR1 MNHEY and CDR2 SVGAGI. This CDR3 comprises 14 residues.

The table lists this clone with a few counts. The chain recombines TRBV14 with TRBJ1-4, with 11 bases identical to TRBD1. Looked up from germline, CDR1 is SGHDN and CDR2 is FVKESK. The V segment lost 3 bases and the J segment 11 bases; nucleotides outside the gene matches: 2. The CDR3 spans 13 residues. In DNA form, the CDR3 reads TGTGCCAGCAGCCATGGGACAGGGGGGAAACTGTTTTTT. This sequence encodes CASSHGTGGKLFF.

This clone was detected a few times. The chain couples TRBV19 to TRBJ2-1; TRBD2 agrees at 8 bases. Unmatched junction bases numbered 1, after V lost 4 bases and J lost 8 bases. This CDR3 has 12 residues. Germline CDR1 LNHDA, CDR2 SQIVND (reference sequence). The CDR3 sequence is CASSTGLDEQFF. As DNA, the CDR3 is TGTGCCAGTAGTACGGGACTAGATGAGCAGTTCTTC.

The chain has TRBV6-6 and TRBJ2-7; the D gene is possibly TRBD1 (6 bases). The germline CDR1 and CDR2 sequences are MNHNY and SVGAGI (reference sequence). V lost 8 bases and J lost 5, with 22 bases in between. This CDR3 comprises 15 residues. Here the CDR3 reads CASGTTQLGFDEQYF. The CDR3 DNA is TGTGCCAGCGGGACAACACAACTAGGGTTCGACGAGCAGTACTTC.

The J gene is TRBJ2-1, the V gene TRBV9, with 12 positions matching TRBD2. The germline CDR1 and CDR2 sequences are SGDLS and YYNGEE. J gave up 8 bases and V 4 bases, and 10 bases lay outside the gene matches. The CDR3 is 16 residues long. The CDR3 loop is CASSPGTSGLSYEQFF. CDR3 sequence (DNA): TGTGCCAGCAGCCCCGGGACTAGCGGGTTATCTTATGAGCAGTTCTTC. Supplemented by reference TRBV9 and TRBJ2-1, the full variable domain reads DSGVTQTPKHLITATGQRVTLRCSPRSGDLSVYWYQQSLDQGLQFLIQYYNGEERAKGNILERFSAQQFPDLHSELNLSSLELGDSALYFCASSPGTSGLSYEQFFGPGTRLTVL.

The DNA for the CDR3 is TGTGCCAGTAGTCCATCGACAGGGAACTATGGCTACACCTTC. Translation: CASSPSTGNYGYTF. V and J are TRBV19 and TRBJ1-2; TRBD1 matches at 7 bases. The CDR3 spans 14 residues. V was pared by 5 bases and J by 2 bases, with 5 bases of the junction left unmatched. The germline gives CDR1 LNHDA, CDR2 SQIVND (reference sequence).

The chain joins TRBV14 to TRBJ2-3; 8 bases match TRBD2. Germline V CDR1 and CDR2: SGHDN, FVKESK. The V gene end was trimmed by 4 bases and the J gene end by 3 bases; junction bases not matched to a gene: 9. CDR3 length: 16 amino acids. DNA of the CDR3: TGTGCCAGCAGCCGGAGGCTAGCGGGCATTACAGATACGCAGTATTTT. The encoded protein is CASSRRLAGITDTQYF.

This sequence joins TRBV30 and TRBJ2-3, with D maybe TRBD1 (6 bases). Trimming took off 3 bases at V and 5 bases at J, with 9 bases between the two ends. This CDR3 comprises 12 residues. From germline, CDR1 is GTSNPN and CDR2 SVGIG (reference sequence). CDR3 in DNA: TGTGCCTGGAGCACAGGGCAAGATACGCAGTATTTT. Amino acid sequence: CAWSTGQDTQYF.

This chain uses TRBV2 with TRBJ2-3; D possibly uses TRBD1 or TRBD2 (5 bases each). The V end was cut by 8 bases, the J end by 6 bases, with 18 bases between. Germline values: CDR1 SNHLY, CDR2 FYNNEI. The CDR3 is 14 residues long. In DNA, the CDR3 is TGTGCCAGCCCCGGTCGGCGAGAGGGGGATACGCAGTATTTT. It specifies CASPGRREGDTQYF.

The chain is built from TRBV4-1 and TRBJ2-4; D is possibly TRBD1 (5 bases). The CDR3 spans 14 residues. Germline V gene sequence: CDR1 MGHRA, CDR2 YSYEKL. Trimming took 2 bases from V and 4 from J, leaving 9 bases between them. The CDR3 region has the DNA TGCGCCAGCAGCCAAAATCAGGGAAAAAACATTCAGTACTTC. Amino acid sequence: CASSQNQGKNIQYF.

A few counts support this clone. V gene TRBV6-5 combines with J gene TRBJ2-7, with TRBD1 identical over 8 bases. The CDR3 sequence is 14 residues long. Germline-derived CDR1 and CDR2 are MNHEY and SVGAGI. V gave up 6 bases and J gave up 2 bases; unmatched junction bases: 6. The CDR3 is CASSRDRFTYEQYF. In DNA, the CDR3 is TGTGCCAGCAGCCGGGACAGGTTCACCTACGAGCAGTACTTC.

The CDR3 DNA follows: TGTGCCAGCAGCGCGGGGCTTTCCGGCTACACCTTC. Amino acid sequence: CASSAGLSGYTF. V usage is TRBV9 and J usage is TRBJ1-2; TRBD1 might be the D (5 bases). V dropped 3 bases and J dropped 8 bases, with 11 bases sitting between them. CDR1 SGDLS and CDR2 YYNGEE come from the germline V gene. The CDR3 totals 12 residues.

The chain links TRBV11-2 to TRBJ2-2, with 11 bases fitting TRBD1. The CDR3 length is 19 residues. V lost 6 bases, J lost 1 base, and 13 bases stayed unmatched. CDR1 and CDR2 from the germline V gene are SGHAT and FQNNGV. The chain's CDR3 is CASRQPGTGGRRNTGELFF. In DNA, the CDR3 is TGTGCCAGCAGACAACCCGGGACAGGGGGTCGGAGGAACACCGGGGAGCTGTTTTTT.

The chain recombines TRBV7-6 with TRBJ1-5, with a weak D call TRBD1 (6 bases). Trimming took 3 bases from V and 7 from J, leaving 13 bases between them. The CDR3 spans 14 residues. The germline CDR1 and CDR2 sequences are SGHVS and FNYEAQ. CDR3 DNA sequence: TGTGCCAGCAGCTTGGACAGCCAGGGACAGCCCCAGCATTTT. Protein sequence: CASSLDSQGQPQHF.

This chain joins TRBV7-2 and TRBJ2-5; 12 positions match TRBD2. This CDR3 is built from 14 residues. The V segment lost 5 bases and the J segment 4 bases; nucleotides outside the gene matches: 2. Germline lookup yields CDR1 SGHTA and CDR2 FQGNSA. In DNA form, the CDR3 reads TGTGCCAGCAGCCAGGGACTAGCGGGAGAGACCCAGTACTTC. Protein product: CASSQGLAGETQYF.

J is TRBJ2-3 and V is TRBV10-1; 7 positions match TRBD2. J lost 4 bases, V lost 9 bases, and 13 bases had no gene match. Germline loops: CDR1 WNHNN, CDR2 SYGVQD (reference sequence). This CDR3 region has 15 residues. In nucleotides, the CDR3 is TGCGCCAGTTCCAGCACGGGAGGTTCTCCAGATACGCAGTATTTT. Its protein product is CASSSTGGSPDTQYF.

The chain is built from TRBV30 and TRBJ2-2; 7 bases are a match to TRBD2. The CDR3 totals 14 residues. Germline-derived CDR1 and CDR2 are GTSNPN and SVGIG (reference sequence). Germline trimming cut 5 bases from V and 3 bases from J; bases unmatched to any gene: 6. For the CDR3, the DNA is TGTGCCTGGGCTTGGGAGGGCGACACCGGGGAGCTGTTTTTT. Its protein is CAWAWEGDTGELFF.

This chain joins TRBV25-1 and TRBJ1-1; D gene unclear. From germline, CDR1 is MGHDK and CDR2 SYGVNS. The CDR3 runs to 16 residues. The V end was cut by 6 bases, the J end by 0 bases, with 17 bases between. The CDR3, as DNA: TGTGCCAGCAGCCCCCCGGGCAGCAGAATGAACACTGAAGCTTTCTTT. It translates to CASSPPGSRMNTEAFF.